The 3 T cell receptor beta chains listed next were all sequenced from one sample in a study of control samples from healthy donors and cancer patients. The method was immunoSEQ multiplex PCR; TCRdb's version includes in-frame clones alone and lacks a portion of them. The table records 110,000 to 150,000 clones, about nine tenths of them present only once. Sequencing was done on a sample of blood. Receptor source: a man aged 30 to 45 in good health.

The genes are TRBV18 and TRBJ2-6, with D hard to call. Germline V gene sequence: CDR1 KGHSH, CDR2 LQKENI. V was pared by 6 bases and J by 0 bases, with 15 bases between. CDR3 size: 17 residues. The chain's CDR3 is CASSDGSPLSGANVLTF. CDR3 DNA: TGTGCCAGCTCCGACGGGTCCCCACTCTCTGGGGCCAACGTCCTGACTTTC.

V gene TRBV6-2 or TRBV6-3 combines with J gene TRBJ1-4, with unresolved D. CDR1 and CDR2 (germline): MNHEY, SVGEGT. V was shortened by 2 bases and J by 4 bases, with 8 bases between the two germline ends. The CDR3 loop spans 14 amino acids. CDR3 coding DNA: TGTGCCAGCAGTTACCACCAGGATAATGAAAAACTGTTTTTT. Amino acid sequence: CASSYHQDNEKLFF.

This clone was observed once. CDR3 sequence reads: CASSLETGSTYEQYF. The CDR3 DNA follows: TGTGCCAGCAGCTTAGAAACAGGGTCGACCTACGAGCAGTACTTC. V is TRBV11-2 and J is TRBJ2-7; tentatively, D is TRBD1 (6 bases). Germline V gene sequence: CDR1 SGHAT, CDR2 FQNNGV. The CDR3 sequence is 15 residues long. Trimming shortened V by 0 bases and J by 2 bases, and 11 bases separated the two germline ends.